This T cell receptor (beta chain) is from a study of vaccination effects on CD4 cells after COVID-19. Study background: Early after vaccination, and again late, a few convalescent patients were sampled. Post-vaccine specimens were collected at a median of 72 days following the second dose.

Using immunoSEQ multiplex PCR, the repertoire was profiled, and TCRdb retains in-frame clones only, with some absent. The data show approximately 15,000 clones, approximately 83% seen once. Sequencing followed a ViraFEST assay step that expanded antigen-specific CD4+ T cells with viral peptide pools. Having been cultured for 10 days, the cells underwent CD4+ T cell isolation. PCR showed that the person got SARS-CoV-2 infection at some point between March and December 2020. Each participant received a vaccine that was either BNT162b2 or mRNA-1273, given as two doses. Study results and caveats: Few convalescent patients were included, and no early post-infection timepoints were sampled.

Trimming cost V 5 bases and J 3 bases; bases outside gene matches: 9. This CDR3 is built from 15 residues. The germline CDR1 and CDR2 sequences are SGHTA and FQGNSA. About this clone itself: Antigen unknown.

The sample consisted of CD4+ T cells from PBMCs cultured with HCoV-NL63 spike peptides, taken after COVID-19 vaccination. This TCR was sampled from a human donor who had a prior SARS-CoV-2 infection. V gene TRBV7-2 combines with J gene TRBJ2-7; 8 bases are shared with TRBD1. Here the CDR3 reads CASSRDRTGYYEQYF. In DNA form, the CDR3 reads TGTGCCAGCAGCCGGGACAGGACGGGTTACTACGAGCAGTACTTC.